A selection of T cell receptor beta chains follows, all from one sample in a study of T cell changes during pregnancy in multiple sclerosis. Sequenced by immunoSEQ multiplex PCR; TCRdb stores in-frame clones only, minus some. The sample has about 120,000 clones, 80% to 95% seen once. The input for sequencing was peripheral blood, taken before pregnancy. The receptors stem from a female donor with multiple sclerosis, enrolled in a pregnancy study. Each CDR3 is given with its conserved first and last residue. The D gene is left open where the match is weak. Clone sizes are given selectively: once, few, many, or a class where the clone is expanded.

TRBV11-2	TRBD2	TRBJ2-2	.	TGTGCCAGCAGCCCGGGACTAGCTGGGTCCGGGGAGCTGTTTTTT	CASSPGLAGSGELFF
TRBV9	TRBD2	TRBJ2-7	.	TGTGCCAGCAGCGTAAGCCCTAGCGGGGGATCCTACGAGCAGTACTTC	CASSVSPSGGSYEQYF
TRBV6-5	TRBD1	TRBJ1-2	.	TGTGCCAGCCGGGACAGGGGGCGAGGGTCTGAAGGCTACACCTTC	CASRDRGRGSEGYTF
TRBV7-2	TRBD1	TRBJ2-7	.	TGTGCCAGCAGCTCCTACAGGGGTGGGTACGAGCAGTACTTC	CASSSYRGGYEQYF
TRBV6-1	TRBD1	TRBJ1-1	.	TGTGCCAGCAGTGCCGACAGGGGAGACACTGAAGCTTTCTTT	CASSADRGDTEAFF
TRBV6-5	.	TRBJ1-1	.	TGTGCCAGCAGTTACCACCGCTTGGGGCTGAACACTGAAGCTTTCTTT	CASSYHRLGLNTEAFF
TRBV7-3	.	TRBJ1-5	.	TGTGCCAGCAGCTTATGGAGGGGCGGTCAGGCTAGCAATCAGCCCCAGCATTTT	CASSLWRGGQASNQPQHF
TRBV7-6	.	TRBJ2-7	.	TGTGCCAGCAGCTTAGAAGCAGGGCCCTTATACGAGCAGTACTTC	CASSLEAGPLYEQYF
TRBV28	.	TRBJ2-2	.	TGTGCCAGCAGCCTGGCCGGGTCCAGAGGCGGGGAGCTGTTTTTT	CASSLAGSRGGELFF
TRBV6-5	.	TRBJ1-1	few	TGTGCCAGCAGTTACTCTCGGAACACTGAAGCTTTCTTT	CASSYSRNTEAFF
TRBV9	.	TRBJ2-7	once	TGTGCCAGCAGCGTAGCTGGGGACACTAGCTCCTACGAGCAGTACTTC	CASSVAGDTSSYEQYF
TRBV6-5	.	TRBJ2-5	.	TGTGCCAGCAGTAGGGGACAAGAGACCCAGTACTTC	CASSRGQETQYF
TRBV11-3	.	TRBJ1-1	once	TGTGCCAGCAGCCCCTCCACAGGGAACACTGAAGCTTTCTTT	CASSPSTGNTEAFF
TRBV9	TRBD1	TRBJ2-7	.	TGTGCCAGCAGCGCCGCCCCAGGGGGCTACGAGCAGTACTTC	CASSAAPGGYEQYF
TRBV29-1	TRBD1	TRBJ1-1	.	TGCAGCGTTAATACAGGGGTTTCTGAAGCTTTCTTT	CSVNTGVSEAFF
TRBV5-5	.	TRBJ2-7	.	TGTGCCAGCAGCTTGGGTACCTACGAGCAGTACTTC	CASSLGTYEQYF
TRBV19	.	TRBJ2-5	.	TGTGCCAGTAGCCCAGTGACCCAGTACTTC	CASSPVTQYF
TRBV9	.	TRBJ2-1	.	TGTGCCAGCATGGGCCCCAACAATGAGCAGTTCTTC	CASMGPNNEQFF
TRBV4-1	.	TRBJ1-5	.	TGCGCCAGCGCCCCGAGGGGGAATGGCAATCAGCCCCAGCATTTT	CASAPRGNGNQPQHF
TRBV5-4	TRBD2	TRBJ2-3	.	TGTGCCAGCAGCTTCCCGGGGGGTCTCACAGATACGCAGTATTTT	CASSFPGGLTDTQYF
TRBV15	TRBD1	TRBJ1-1	.	TGTGCCACCAGCAGTGCTGGACAGGGGGTATTAGCTTTCTTT	CATSSAGQGVLAFF
TRBV27	.	TRBJ1-4	.	TGTGCCAGCAGTCCTCTTGCAACTAATGAAAAACTGTTTTTT	CASSPLATNEKLFF
TRBV7-9	TRBD2	TRBJ2-5	.	TGTGCCAGCAGCTATGGGGGGGGCCAAGAGACCCAGTACTTC	CASSYGGGQETQYF
TRBV27	.	TRBJ2-7	.	TGTGCCAGCACCAACCAGATCGAGCAGTACTTC	CASTNQIEQYF
TRBV4-1	.	TRBJ1-1	.	TGCGCCAACCTACAGGAAGGGACTCACGGGACTCAGAACACTGAAGCTTTCTTT	CANLQEGTHGTQNTEAFF
TRBV2	TRBD1	TRBJ2-2	.	TGTGCCAGCAGGACCGGGACAGGGGGCGCCGGGGAGCTGTTTTTT	CASRTGTGGAGELFF
TRBV7-3	TRBD2	TRBJ2-1	.	TGTGCCAGCAGCGTGGGACTAGAAGTCAATGAGCAGTTCTTC	CASSVGLEVNEQFF
TRBV11-2	.	TRBJ2-7	.	TGTGCCAGCAGCTTAGATCCCAGCGGACTTGTTTACGAGCAGTACTTC	CASSLDPSGLVYEQYF
TRBV13	TRBD2	TRBJ2-1	.	TGTGCCAGCAGCGCCGGGACTAGCAATGAGCAGTTCTTC	CASSAGTSNEQFF
TRBV18	TRBD2	TRBJ2-1	.	TGTGCCAGCTCACGGGGTCGAGCTAGCGGGGGGGCGAACTACAATGAGCAGTTCTTC	CASSRGRASGGANYNEQFF
TRBV6-6	TRBD1	TRBJ1-5	.	TGTGCCAGCAGCGGGACAGTTCATCAGCCCCAGCATTTT	CASSGTVHQPQHF
TRBV27	TRBD1	TRBJ1-6	.	TGTGCCAGCAGTTTCCCGCGGGACAGGTCCCTCACGGATTCACCCCTCCACTTT	CASSFPRDRSLTDSPLHF
TRBV19	.	TRBJ1-5	.	TGTGCCAGTAGTAAGGAGGGGCTTCGAAATCAGCCCCAGCATTTT	CASSKEGLRNQPQHF
TRBV29-1	.	TRBJ1-1	.	TGCAGCGTTGTGGCAGGGGCTGAAGCTTTCTTT	CSVVAGAEAFF
TRBV5-1	.	TRBJ1-2	.	TGCGCCAGCAGCCCCCTCCAGGATACTTATGGCTACACCTTC	CASSPLQDTYGYTF
TRBV28	.	TRBJ1-3	.	TGTGCCAGCAGTGCACAAAGCTCTGGAAACACCATATATTTT	CASSAQSSGNTIYF
TRBV28	TRBD2	TRBJ2-7	.	TGTGCCAGCAGTTTAGCGGGAGGCTACGAGCAGTACTTC	CASSLAGGYEQYF
TRBV2	.	TRBJ1-2	.	TGTGCCAGCCCCGCGGGACGGCACGGGGGCTACACCTTC	CASPAGRHGGYTF
TRBV11-1	.	TRBJ1-6	once	TGTGCCAGCAGCTCCCGCAATGGGGGACTGGAGCCCCTCCACTTT	CASSSRNGGLEPLHF
TRBV11-2	TRBD1	TRBJ2-7	.	TGTGCCAGCAGCTCCCACAGGGGGCGCTTCCACGAGCAGTACTTC	CASSSHRGRFHEQYF
TRBV18	.	TRBJ1-2	.	TGTGCCAGCTCGCCAGGGAAGTACAATGGGGCCACGGGCTATGGCTACACCTTC	CASSPGKYNGATGYGYTF
TRBV7-6	.	TRBJ2-1	.	TGTGCCAGCAGCTCGCGAGGTACAGGGAGCTACAATGAGCAGTTCTTC	CASSSRGTGSYNEQFF
TRBV5-1	.	TRBJ2-2	.	TGCGCCAGCAGCTTGGCCGGGACACCGAACACCGGGGAGCTGTTTTTT	CASSLAGTPNTGELFF
TRBV28	.	TRBJ1-1	.	TGTGCCAGCAGTTCCTCGGGTCGAATGATGAACACTGAAGCTTTCTTT	CASSSSGRMMNTEAFF
TRBV5-1	.	TRBJ1-1	.	TGCGCCAGCAGCTCGCGAATGAACACTGAAGCTTTCTTT	CASSSRMNTEAFF
TRBV5-1	.	TRBJ2-7	.	TGCGCCAGCAGCTGGGACACCGCCTCCTACGAGCAGTACTTC	CASSWDTASYEQYF
TRBV6-1	.	TRBJ2-5	.	TGTGCCAGCAGCCCCATTGAGGAGACCCAGTACTTC	CASSPIEETQYF
TRBV28	TRBD1	TRBJ1-2	.	TGTGCCAGCATCCTAACCCCGGGACAGGCGGGGGGCTACACCTTC	CASILTPGQAGGYTF
TRBV19	.	TRBJ2-1	.	TGTGCCAGCAGTCTAGGTCCCCTCTACAATGAGCAGTTCTTC	CASSLGPLYNEQFF
TRBV27	TRBD1	TRBJ1-2	.	TGTGCCAGCAGTACCACAGGGGGTAGGGGCTACACCTTC	CASSTTGGRGYTF
TRBV19	.	TRBJ1-2	.	TGTGCCAGCTCTGCGCATGAGGGCTATGGCTACACCTTC	CASSAHEGYGYTF
TRBV5-4	TRBD1	TRBJ2-1	.	TGTGCCAGCAGCCCCGGACAGGGTCGGTACAATGAGCAGTTCTTC	CASSPGQGRYNEQFF
TRBV28	.	TRBJ2-7	.	TGTGCCAGCATCGGGAGCTACGAGCAGTACTTC	CASIGSYEQYF
TRBV9	TRBD2	TRBJ2-1	.	TGTGCCAGCAGCGCAATAGCGGGAGGGCCGCTCAATGAGCAGTTCTTC	CASSAIAGGPLNEQFF